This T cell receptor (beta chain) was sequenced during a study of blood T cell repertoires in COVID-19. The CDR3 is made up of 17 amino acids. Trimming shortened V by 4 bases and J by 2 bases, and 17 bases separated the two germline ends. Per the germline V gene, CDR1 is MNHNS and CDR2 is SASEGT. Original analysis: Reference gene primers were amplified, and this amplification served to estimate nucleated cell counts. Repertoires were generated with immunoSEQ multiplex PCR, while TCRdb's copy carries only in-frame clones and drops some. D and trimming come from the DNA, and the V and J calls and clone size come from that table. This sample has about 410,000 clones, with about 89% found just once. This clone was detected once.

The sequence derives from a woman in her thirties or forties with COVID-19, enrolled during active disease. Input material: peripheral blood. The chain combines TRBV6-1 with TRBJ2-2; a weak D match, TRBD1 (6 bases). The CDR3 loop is CASSGTLGTLNTGELFF. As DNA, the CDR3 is TGTGCCAGCAGTGGGACTCTCGGGACACTAAACACCGGGGAGCTGTTTTTT.